Reported below is one T cell receptor (beta chain). This sample was included in a study of shared T cell receptors in the human thymus. Produced via immunoSEQ multiplex PCR; TCRdb's table is partial and in-frame only. The profile shows about 380,000 clones, approximately 95% of them singletons. CDR1 and CDR2 (germline): LNHDA, SQIVND (reference sequence). The CDR3 contains 15 residues. Unmatched junction bases numbered 6, after V lost 5 bases and J lost 1 base. This sequence joins TRBV19 and TRBJ2-7; 9 nucleotides agree with TRBD1. The sequenced material came from thymocytes. The sequence derives from a human donor. CDR3: CASSGRTGASYEQYF. CDR3 DNA sequence: TGTGCCAGTAGTGGGCGGACAGGGGCTTCCTACGAGCAGTACTTC.